The clone carrying this T cell receptor beta chain was found many times. This sample's TCRbeta library carried unique molecular identifier barcodes. TCRdb recomputed calls from the PCR reads with MiXCR, one row per CDR3 protein. This table holds over 400,000 distinct CDR3 sequences, around 13% found once. This specimen comes from a study of T-cell reconstitution after alpha-beta-depleted transplantation in children. Trimming stripped 6 bases from V and 6 bases from J, with 8 bases between. Germline V gene data show CDR1 as ENHRY and CDR2 as SYGVKD. The CDR3 is made up of 12 amino acids. The rearrangement links TRBV10-3 to TRBJ2-2, with unresolved D. This sample comprised PBMCs from the stem cell graft donor, obtained from the stem cell graft. This clonotype was obtained from a human donor who donated a stem cell graft to a child with combined immunodeficiency. CDR3 sequence (DNA): TGTGCCATCAGCGAGGTCGCCGGGGAGCTGTTTTTT. Translating it yields CAISEVAGELFF.